This passage covers 11 T cell receptor beta chains from one sample sequenced in a study of cytomegalovirus exposure and HLA in healthy donors. The PCR made use of 60 Vbeta and 13 Jbeta primers. The method was immunoSEQ multiplex PCR; TCRdb's version includes in-frame clones alone and lacks a portion of them. This table has about 160,000 clones, around three quarters appearing once. Sequencing used PBMCs. Every receptor here comes from a woman aged 35 to 49 in good health and CMV-seronegative.

The V gene is TRBV2, the J gene TRBJ2-7, with 7 bases that match TRBD1. Trimming took 7 bases from V and 6 from J; bases not matched to a gene: 9. The V gene's germline CDR1 is SNHLY and CDR2 FYNNEI. This CDR3 region has 13 residues. In DNA, the CDR3 is TGTGCCAGCAACGGGGACAGCTCGTCCGAGCAGTACTTC. Its protein is CASNGDSSSEQYF.

This chain links TRBV4-1 with TRBJ2-1; no clear D gene. V lost 1 base and J lost 7, with 5 bases in between. Looked up from germline, CDR1 is MGHRA and CDR2 is YSYEKL. The CDR3 has 12 amino acids. CDR3 sequence (DNA): TGCGCCAGCAGCCAAGCCCCAAATGAGCAGTTCTTC. Residues: CASSQAPNEQFF.

The sample holds a few counts of this clone. This chain uses TRBV6-1 with TRBJ1-1; D is undetermined. The CDR3 is made up of 12 amino acids. Between the trimmed V and J ends, which lost 7 bases and 8 bases, there was a span of 14 bases. Germline V gene sequence: CDR1 MNHNS, CDR2 SASEGT. CDR3 in amino acids: CASKKTAGEAFF. CDR3 coding DNA: TGTGCCAGCAAGAAAACAGCTGGCGAAGCTTTCTTT.

The chain couples TRBV5-1 to TRBJ1-5, with 7 bases aligning to TRBD1. The CDR3 covers 15 residues. From germline, CDR1 is SGHRS and CDR2 YFSETQ. V shed 2 bases, J shed 4 bases, and the junction held 6 bases outside the gene matches. The CDR3 sequence: CASSFSGQKNQPQHF. For the CDR3, the DNA is TGCGCCAGCAGCTTTTCGGGACAGAAAAATCAGCCCCAGCATTTT.

This chain connects TRBV6-5 to TRBJ1-5; 7 bases are shared with TRBD1. With 6 bases clipped from V and 1 base from J, the junction kept 3 bases outside the gene matches. CDR1 and CDR2 (germline): MNHEY, SVGAGI. The CDR3 length is 14 residues. CDR3 bases: TGTGCCAGCAGATCGACAGGGAGCAATCAGCCCCAGCATTTT. This gives the protein CASRSTGSNQPQHF.

V and J are TRBV6-1 and TRBJ2-2; TRBD2 matches at 8 bases. CDR1 and CDR2 from the germline V gene are MNHNS and SASEGT. The ends lost 10 bases at V and 1 base at J; junction bases unmatched: 8. There are 15 residues in the CDR3. The CDR3 reads CATFPGLVNTGELFF. CDR3 DNA sequence: TGTGCCACCTTCCCGGGACTAGTGAACACCGGGGAGCTGTTTTTT.

The V gene is TRBV10-3, the J gene TRBJ1-2; the D gene is possibly TRBD1 (6 bases). The CDR3 is 15 amino acids. Trimming stripped 0 bases from V and 3 bases from J, with 11 bases between. CDR1 and CDR2 (germline): ENHRY, SYGVKD. The chain's CDR3 is CAISESAGQHYGYTF. CDR3 bases: TGTGCCATCAGTGAGTCGGCAGGACAGCACTATGGCTACACCTTC.

V usage is TRBV7-9 and J usage is TRBJ1-1, with 9 positions matching TRBD1. This CDR3 spans 14 amino acids. V was pared by 4 bases and J by 3 bases, with 3 bases of the junction left unmatched. Per germline, CDR1 SEHNR and CDR2 FQNEAQ (reference sequence). The CDR3 spells CASSSTGGDTEAFF. Written as DNA, the CDR3 is TGTGCCAGCAGCTCGACAGGGGGGGACACTGAAGCTTTCTTT.

The chain recombines TRBV12-5 with TRBJ2-1; D ambiguous. The CDR3 spans 10 residues. Trimming shortened V by 6 bases and J by 8 bases, and 5 bases separated the two germline ends. The V gene's germline CDR1 is LGHNT and CDR2 FRNRAP. CDR3 in DNA: TGTGCTAGTGGGCGCCATGAGCAGTTCTTC. Translating it yields CASGRHEQFF.

This clone was seen once. The chain uses TRBV2 and TRBJ1-4; D gene ambiguous. The V gene lost 8 bases and the J gene lost 0 bases, with 7 bases spanning the gap. Looked up from germline, CDR1 is SNHLY and CDR2 is FYNNEI. CDR3 length equals 13 residues. The CDR3 here is CASQLATNEKLFF. CDR3 nucleotides: TGTGCCAGCCAACTTGCAACTAATGAAAAACTGTTTTTT.

The rearrangement uses TRBV2 and TRBJ1-5; D is uncertain. The ends were cut back, 3 bases at V and 2 bases at J, with 5 bases in the middle. Germline CDR1 reads SNHLY; CDR2 reads FYNNEI. The CDR3 is 13 amino acids. CDR3 DNA: TGTGCCAGCAGTGACACTCGCAATCAGCCCCAGCATTTT. Translating it yields CASSDTRNQPQHF.